This T cell receptor (beta chain) was sequenced in a study of blood T cell repertoires in COVID-19. Overall study: There were acute and convalescent COVID-19 samples, and they came from the United States, Italy and Spain.

TCRdb's table, derived via immunoSEQ multiplex PCR, lists solely in-frame clones and lacks some. The data contain fewer than 30,000 clones, about nine tenths of them singletons. The V gene lost 4 bases and the J gene lost 4 bases, with 12 bases spanning the gap. The CDR3 contains 14 residues. Germline CDR1 reads SGHAT; CDR2 reads FQNNGV. This rearrangement joins TRBV11-2 to TRBJ2-3, with D possibly TRBD1 on 5 matching bases. This receptor was obtained from a man aged 45-60 years with active COVID-19. Sequenced sample: peripheral blood. CDR3 nucleotides: TGTGCCAGCAGCTCTTTGCGACAGCCAGATACGCAGTATTTT. Encoded protein: CASSSLRQPDTQYF.